The source of this T cell receptor beta chain is a study of blood T cells in healthy people across ages. The use of a sample-barcoded 5' primer and a J-beta primer mix characterized a second PCR of about 7 to 12 cycles. TCRdb reprocessed the 5' RACE reads via MiXCR and lists one record per CDR3 protein. Of about 1,500,000 distinct CDR3 sequences in the sample, approximately 42% were seen once. The sample taken for sequencing was blood. The receptor was derived from a woman in her late teens or twenties in good health.

The CDR3, as DNA: TGTGCCAGCAGCCAAAATGTGATCCAGGGGAATGAGCAGTTCTTC. It translates to CASSQNVIQGNEQFF. V and J are TRBV3-1 and TRBJ2-1; the D gene is possibly TRBD1 (6 bases). The V and J ends lost 2 bases and 7 bases respectively, with 15 bases between them. Germline values: CDR1 LGHDT, CDR2 YNNKEL (reference sequence). The CDR3 spans 15 residues.